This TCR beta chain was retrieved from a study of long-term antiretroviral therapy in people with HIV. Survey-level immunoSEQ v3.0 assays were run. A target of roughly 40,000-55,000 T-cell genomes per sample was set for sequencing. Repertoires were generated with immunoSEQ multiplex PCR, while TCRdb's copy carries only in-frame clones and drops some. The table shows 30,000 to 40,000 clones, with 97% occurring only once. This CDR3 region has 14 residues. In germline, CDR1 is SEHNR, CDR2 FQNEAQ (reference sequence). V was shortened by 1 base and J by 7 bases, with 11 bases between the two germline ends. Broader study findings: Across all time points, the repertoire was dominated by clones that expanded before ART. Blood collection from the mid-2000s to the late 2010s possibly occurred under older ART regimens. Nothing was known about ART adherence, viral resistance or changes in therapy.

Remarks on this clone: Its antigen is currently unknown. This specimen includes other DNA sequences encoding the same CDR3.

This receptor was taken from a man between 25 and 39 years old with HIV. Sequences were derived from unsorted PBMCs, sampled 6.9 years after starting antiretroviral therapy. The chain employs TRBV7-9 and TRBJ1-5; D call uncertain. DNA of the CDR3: TGTGCCAGCAGCTTAGGGGGAGGAGGGCAGCCCCAGCATTTT. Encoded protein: CASSLGGGGQPQHF.